The clone carrying this TCR beta chain was seen at least ten times. The antigen is not known. The data were obtained in a study of identical twins. Study-level results: Abundant cord blood beta clonotypes carried fewer insertions; memory repertoires showed none. Findings came from cross-sectional statistics, without long-term follow-up of donors.

The cDNA had a unique molecular identifier and a template-switch universal primer site. Using its own MiXCR run on the 5' RACE reads, TCRdb lists one record per CDR3 protein. Found here are fewer than 250,000 distinct CDR3 sequences, roughly 10% of them singletons; the top ten hold roughly 5%. Trimming took off 6 bases at V and 6 bases at J, with 20 bases between the two ends. The CDR3 sequence is 15 residues long. This chain uses TRBV12-3 or TRBV12-4 with TRBJ1-2; perhaps TRBD1 as D (5 bases). This receptor was taken from a young woman in good health. Sequencing input: memory (CD45RO+) T cells sorted from blood. For the CDR3, the DNA is TGTGCCAGCAGCCGGCAGGGAAGAGTCGGTGATGGCTACACCTTC. It codes for CASSRQGRVGDGYTF.